Below are 23 T cell receptor beta chains sequenced from a single sample in a study of OX40 agonist ivuxolimab in advanced cancers. The repertoire was sequenced with immunoSEQ multiplex PCR; TCRdb's copy has only in-frame clones and lacks some. Of 45,000 to 65,000 clones in the sample, roughly 86% were seen once. Sequences were derived from CD4+ or CD8+ T cells sorted from blood, sampled in a trial of the OX40 agonist ivuxolimab. Receptors originate from an adult with an advanced solid tumor such as melanoma, head and neck, liver or kidney cancer.

The chain combines TRBV27 with TRBJ1-5; D is undetermined. V was shortened by 5 bases and J by 5 bases, with 16 bases between the two germline ends. The CDR3 sequence is 15 residues long. Per germline, CDR1 MNHEY and CDR2 SMNVEV (reference sequence). The CDR3 DNA reads TGTGCCAGCAGTGCGTCAAGGACTGCCTATCAGCCCCAGCATTTT. Its translation is CASSASRTAYQPQHF.

The chain's CDR3 is CASTRSPGLTSYNEQFF. The CDR3 DNA reads TGTGCCAGCACTCGCTCTCCGGGACTCACTTCCTACAATGAGCAGTTCTTC. The chain uses TRBV27 and TRBJ2-1, with a weak D call TRBD2 (6 bases). The CDR3 has 17 amino acids. The germline V gene has CDR1 MNHEY and CDR2 SMNVEV (reference sequence). The V gene lost 7 bases and the J gene lost 1 base, with 20 bases spanning the gap.

V gene TRBV6-5 combines with J gene TRBJ1-4; tentatively, D is TRBD1 (6 bases). Germline V gene lookup returns CDR1 MNHEY and CDR2 SVGAGI. The CDR3 covers 13 residues. The V gene lost 3 bases and the J gene lost 5 bases, with 7 bases spanning the gap. The CDR3 spells CASSYDRNEKLFF. The DNA for the CDR3 is TGTGCCAGCAGTTATGACAGGAATGAAAAACTGTTTTTT.

This chain uses TRBV5-1 with TRBJ2-3; 9 bases line up with TRBD1. V lost 2 bases and J lost 0; bases outside the gene matches: 7. This CDR3 comprises 17 residues. From germline, CDR1 is SGHRS and CDR2 YFSETQ. For the CDR3, the DNA is TGCGCCAGCAGCTTTCCGACCGGGACAGGGAGCACAGATACGCAGTATTTT. Its protein product is CASSFPTGTGSTDTQYF.

Only one count was recorded for this clone. The chain couples TRBV18 to TRBJ1-1, with TRBD1 as a possible D gene (5 bases). This CDR3 spans 16 amino acids. V lost 1 base to trimming and J lost 5 bases, with 17 bases between them. The germline V gene has CDR1 KGHSH and CDR2 LQKENI. The CDR3 nucleotides read TGTGCCAGCTCACCACTATTCTCGGGGGGGAGGACTGAAGCTTTCTTT. Encoded protein: CASSPLFSGGRTEAFF.

This clone was detected only once. This chain links TRBV19 with TRBJ2-2; TRBD1 matches at 9 bases. Per germline, CDR1 LNHDA and CDR2 SQIVND (reference sequence). The CDR3 is 15 amino acids. Trimming cost V 3 bases and J 6 bases; bases outside gene matches: 5. CDR3 nucleotide sequence: TGTGCCAGTAGTATGGCGGGACAGGGAGCCGGGGAGCTGTTTTTT. Translated: CASSMAGQGAGELFF.

The rearrangement links TRBV30 to TRBJ1-2; D is unclear. The CDR3 length is 13 residues. Trimming shortened V by 3 bases and J by 2 bases, and 10 bases separated the two germline ends. Germline lookup yields CDR1 GTSNPN and CDR2 SVGIG (reference sequence). The CDR3 sequence: CAWSPGRNYGYTF. As DNA, the CDR3 is TGTGCCTGGAGCCCCGGGAGGAACTATGGCTACACCTTC.

The genes are TRBV18 and TRBJ1-1; TRBD1 aligns across 8 bases. This CDR3 spans 16 amino acids. The germline gives CDR1 KGHSH, CDR2 LQKENI. J lost 0 bases, V lost 3 bases, and 6 bases had no gene match. Written as DNA, the CDR3 is TGTGCCAGCTCACCTAAGGACAGGGTTATGAACACTGAAGCTTTCTTT. This encodes CASSPKDRVMNTEAFF.

The rearrangement joins TRBV30 to TRBJ1-3, with unresolved D. The CDR3 is made up of 14 amino acids. Trimming pared 2 bases from V and 4 bases from J, leaving 12 bases between. Germline assignment: CDR1 GTSNPN and CDR2 SVGIG (reference sequence). CDR3 protein: CAWSPGGRGNTIYF. CDR3 nucleotide sequence: TGTGCCTGGAGTCCAGGCGGCAGGGGAAACACCATATATTTT.

This chain links TRBV6-4 with TRBJ1-5; D is undetermined. Trimming left V 3 bases short and J 2 bases short, with 5 bases between. Germline CDR1 reads MRHNA; CDR2 reads SNTAGT. There are 13 residues in the CDR3. In nucleotides, the CDR3 is TGTGCCAGCAGTGAAAGTGGCAATCAGCCCCAGCATTTT. This codes for CASSESGNQPQHF.

The rearrangement uses TRBV11-2 and TRBJ2-7; D is possibly TRBD1 (6 bases). The CDR3 spans 14 residues. With 5 bases removed from V and 3 bases from J, the gap between germline ends came to 14 bases. Germline CDR1 SGHAT, CDR2 FQNNGV. The CDR3 DNA sequence: TGTGCCAGCAGCCCAGGGGTCAGCGACTACGAGCAGTACTTC. Its translation is CASSPGVSDYEQYF.

The CDR3, as DNA: TGTGCCAGCAGCCCAGACAGGGGGGGTGAAAAACTGTTTTTT. Its translation is CASSPDRGGEKLFF. The genes are TRBV7-9 and TRBJ1-4, with 9 positions matching TRBD1. This CDR3 is 14 amino acids long. V was pared by 5 bases and J by 7 bases, with 5 bases of the junction left unmatched. Per the germline V gene, CDR1 is SEHNR and CDR2 is FQNEAQ (reference sequence).

The chain employs TRBV6-1 and TRBJ2-4; D not resolved. In germline, CDR1 is MNHNS, CDR2 SASEGT. The V end was cut by 1 base, the J end by 2 bases, with 9 bases between. CDR3 length equals 15 residues. CDR3 sequence reads: CASSEDSGTKNIQYF. The CDR3 region has the DNA TGTGCCAGCAGTGAAGATTCCGGAACCAAAAACATTCAGTACTTC.

The V call is TRBV7-3, the J call TRBJ2-3; D unresolved. The V end was cut by 3 bases, the J end by 7 bases, with 14 bases between. There are 14 residues in the CDR3. Germline lookup yields CDR1 SGHTA and CDR2 FQGTGA. The CDR3 sequence: CASSFSREANTQYF. In nucleotides, the CDR3 is TGTGCCAGCAGCTTTTCTAGAGAGGCGAATACGCAGTATTTT.

The J gene is TRBJ2-6, the V gene TRBV27, with a tentative D call TRBD2 (6 bases). Trimming removed 6 bases from V and 1 base from J, with 28 bases in between. Germline CDR1 MNHEY, CDR2 SMNVEV (reference sequence). The CDR3 totals 21 residues. CDR3 amino acids: CASRGLIRREASSSGANVLTF. The CDR3 coding sequence is TGTGCCAGCAGAGGATTGATTCGGAGGGAGGCATCTTCTTCTGGGGCCAACGTCCTGACTTTC.

The gene calls are TRBV30 and TRBJ2-5; D may be TRBD2 (5 bases). Germline CDR1 is GTSNPN and CDR2 is SVGIG (reference sequence). CDR3 length equals 14 residues. Trimming removed 0 bases at V and 5 bases at J, with 13 bases between. This CDR3 is CAWSVYTSGETQYF. CDR3 sequence (DNA): TGTGCCTGGAGTGTCTATACTAGTGGGGAGACCCAGTACTTC.

The rearrangement joins TRBV30 to TRBJ1-1; D not certain. With 4 bases removed from V and 0 bases from J, the gap between germline ends came to 9 bases. CDR1 is GTSNPN and CDR2 is SVGIG in the germline V gene (reference sequence). The CDR3 covers 13 residues. CDR3 sequence reads: CAWTRAVNTEAFF. The CDR3 region has the DNA TGTGCCTGGACCCGGGCGGTGAACACTGAAGCTTTCTTT.

This clone was picked up a small number of times. V and J are TRBV4-2 and TRBJ1-2; D not certain. Germline-derived CDR1 and CDR2 are LGHNA and YNFKEQ. The CDR3 contains 12 residues. V lost 0 bases and J 8 bases, leaving 7 bases between the germline ends. CDR3 nucleotides: TGTGCCAGCAGCCAAGAGGCGGGAGGCTACACCTTC. Protein sequence: CASSQEAGGYTF.

This sequence joins TRBV7-9 and TRBJ2-5; D ambiguous. Trimming stripped 3 bases from V and 5 bases from J, with 10 bases between. Germline V gene data show CDR1 as SEHNR and CDR2 as FQNEAQ (reference sequence). The CDR3 consists of 13 residues. The CDR3 is CASSLQFWETQYF. DNA for the CDR3: TGTGCCAGCAGCTTGCAGTTTTGGGAGACCCAGTACTTC.

The count of this clone is one. The chain carries TRBV5-1 and TRBJ1-1; possible D gene TRBD1, 6 bases. CDR3 length: 14 residues. Germline-derived CDR1 and CDR2 are SGHRS and YFSETQ. Trimming stripped 4 bases from V and 3 bases from J, with 13 bases between. The CDR3 is CASSAGTKDTEAFF. The DNA of the CDR3 is TGCGCCAGCAGCGCCGGGACAAAAGACACTGAAGCTTTCTTT.

This clone was seen just once. Written as DNA, the CDR3 is TGTGCCAGCAGCGGGAGGCGGTCCTCCTACAATGAGCAGTTCTTC. As protein: CASSGRRSSYNEQFF. The rearrangement uses TRBV7-3 and TRBJ2-1, with D maybe TRBD2 (6 bases). Between the trimmed V and J ends, which lost 5 bases and 0 bases, there was a span of 11 bases. This CDR3 comprises 15 residues. CDR1 and CDR2 from the germline V gene are SGHTA and FQGTGA.

J is TRBJ2-7 and V is TRBV5-4; D may correspond to TRBD1 or TRBD2 (5 bases each). The CDR3 is 15 residues long. Per the germline V gene, CDR1 is SGHNT and CDR2 is YYREEE (reference sequence). The V and J ends lost 4 bases and 7 bases respectively, with 21 bases between them. CDR3 amino acids: CASSNPVLGAREQYF. CDR3 in DNA: TGTGCCAGCAGCAACCCCGTGCTCGGGGCGCGGGAGCAGTACTTC.

V and J are TRBV7-3 and TRBJ1-4; TRBD1 aligns across 9 bases. V lost 5 bases and J lost 8; bases outside the gene matches: 3. The CDR3 runs 13 residues. The germline V gene encodes CDR1 SGHTA and CDR2 FQGTGA. For the CDR3, the DNA is TGTGCCAGCAGCAGGGGACAGGGAGAAAAACTGTTTTTT. The encoded protein is CASSRGQGEKLFF. The variable domain in full, completed from reference TRBV7-3 and TRBJ1-4, reads GAGVSQTPSNKVTEKGKYVELRCDPISGHTALYWYRQSLGQGPEFLIYFQGTGAADDSGLPNDRFFAVRPEGSVSTLKIQRTERGDSAVYLCASSRGQGEKLFFGSGTQLSVL.